This paragraph reports one T cell receptor beta chain. These data are taken from a study of blood T cell repertoires in COVID-19. Overall study: The samples span acute and convalescent COVID-19 from the United States, Italy and Spain. T cells, B-cell-depleted T cells, or PBMCs supplied cDNA or gDNA.

As handled by the study authors: Quantification of nucleated cells was approximated via reference gene primer amplification. Generated by immunoSEQ multiplex PCR, the TCRdb table keeps only in-frame clones and is missing some. V and J calls and clone size follow that table, whereas D and trimming were derived from the DNA. This sample has fewer than 300,000 clones; about 86% occur once, and the top ten carry 2.5% to 3.5%. CDR1 is KGHSH and CDR2 is LQKENI in the germline V gene. Trimming pared 3 bases from V and 0 bases from J, leaving 12 bases between. The CDR3 length is 17 residues. The V gene is TRBV18, the J gene TRBJ2-6; D is possibly TRBD2 (6 bases). Sequencing used peripheral blood. The receptor's source is a woman aged 55-75 years with active or convalescent COVID-19. CDR3 DNA: TGTGCCAGCTCACCCAGACTAGGAGACTCTGGGGCCAACGTCCTGACTTTC. Encoded protein: CASSPRLGDSGANVLTF.